These 18 T cell receptor beta chains came from one sample sequenced in a study of CD8+ T cells in alopecia areata. The sequencing template was cDNA reverse transcribed from extracted RNA. Repertoires were generated with immunoSEQ multiplex PCR, while TCRdb's copy carries only in-frame clones and drops some. The sample has approximately 150,000 clones; 40% to 65% are singletons. Sequencing used CD4+ T cells sorted from blood, obtained at week 0. The receptors derive from a human donor with alopecia areata.

CDR3 protein: CASSDFSSGGTYEQYF. Here the CDR3 DNA reads TGTGCCAGCAGTGACTTTTCGAGCGGGGGTACCTACGAGCAGTACTTC. The chain recombines TRBV6-1 with TRBJ2-7; TRBD2 matches 8 bases. The germline CDR1 and CDR2 sequences are MNHNS and SASEGT. Unmatched junction bases numbered 9, after V lost 3 bases and J lost 2 bases. This CDR3 spans 16 amino acids.

The CDR3 spells CASSRKAQITDTQYF. The CDR3 nucleotides read TGTGCCAGCAGCCGAAAGGCGCAGATCACAGATACGCAGTATTTT. The chain recombines TRBV13 with TRBJ2-3; D ambiguous. The V gene's germline CDR1 is PRHDT and CDR2 FYEKMQ (reference sequence). The CDR3 extends over 15 amino acids. The V gene lost 5 bases and the J gene lost 2 bases, with 14 bases spanning the gap. Looking up the rest from reference TRBV13 and TRBJ2-3 gives the full variable domain: AAGVIQSPRHLIKEKRETATLKCYPIPRHDTVYWYQQGPGQDPQFLISFYEKMQSDKGSIPDRFSAQQFSDYHSELNMSSLELGDSALYFCASSRKAQITDTQYFGPGTRLTVL.

This chain uses TRBV19 with TRBJ2-7; 8 bases agree with TRBD2. Germline V lookup: CDR1 LNHDA, CDR2 SQIVND (reference sequence). The CDR3 runs 13 residues. V trimming: 8 bases; J trimming: 4 bases; junction bases outside the gene matches: 7. CDR3 loop: CASGRGGKYEQYF. In DNA form, the CDR3 reads TGTGCCAGTGGCCGCGGGGGGAAATACGAGCAGTACTTC.

A single count supports this clone. This sequence joins TRBV30 and TRBJ2-3, with D possibly being TRBD1 or TRBD2 (6 bases each). Trimming removed 5 bases at V and 4 bases at J, with 10 bases between. The CDR3 loop spans 12 amino acids. Germline lookup yields CDR1 GTSNPN and CDR2 SVGIG (reference sequence). The chain's CDR3 is CAWGGRADTQYF. The CDR3 DNA is TGTGCCTGGGGGGGGCGAGCAGATACGCAGTATTTT.

DNA for the CDR3: TGTGCCTGGAGGTCGACAGGGGGGAACACTGAAGCTTTCTTT. Translated, it gives CAWRSTGGNTEAFF. The V call is TRBV30, the J call TRBJ1-1; 9 bases fit TRBD1. The CDR3 consists of 14 residues. The V gene's germline CDR1 is GTSNPN and CDR2 SVGIG (reference sequence). Trimming took 3 bases from V and 1 from J; bases not matched to a gene: 3. Filled out from reference TRBV30 and TRBJ1-1, the complete variable domain reads SQTIHQWPATLVQPVGSPLSLECTVEGTSNPNLYWYRQAAGRGLQLLFYSVGIGQISSEVPQNLSASRPQDRQFILSSKKLLLSDSGFYLCAWRSTGGNTEAFFGQGTRLTVV.

The chain links TRBV30 to TRBJ2-7; D is unresolved. There are 12 residues in the CDR3. Between the trimmed V and J ends, which lost 2 bases and 4 bases, there was a span of 9 bases. From germline, CDR1 is GTSNPN and CDR2 SVGIG (reference sequence). DNA for the CDR3: TGTGCCTGGAGTTATGGGCTTTACGAGCAGTACTTC. It codes for CAWSYGLYEQYF.

V is TRBV30 and J is TRBJ2-2; D is possibly TRBD1 (5 bases). V dropped 2 bases and J dropped 5 bases, with 9 bases sitting between them. Per the germline V gene, CDR1 is GTSNPN and CDR2 is SVGIG (reference sequence). The CDR3 length is 13 residues. The CDR3 reads CAWSSDRTGELFF. DNA of the CDR3: TGTGCCTGGAGTTCAGACAGAACCGGGGAGCTGTTTTTT.

This rearrangement joins TRBV29-1 to TRBJ2-5; 9 bases are shared with TRBD2. This CDR3 contains 13 residues. Germline values: CDR1 SQVTM, CDR2 ANQGSEA. Trimming removed 2 bases from V and 5 bases from J; junction bases left unmatched: 3. The CDR3 DNA reads TGCAGCGTTGAAAGCGGGAGGCAGGAGACCCAGTACTTC. It encodes CSVESGRQETQYF.

The chain combines TRBV5-1 with TRBJ2-1, with TRBD2 matching 15 bases. CDR1 is SGHRS and CDR2 is YFSETQ in the germline V gene. This CDR3 comprises 17 residues. Unmatched junction bases numbered 9, after V lost 4 bases and J lost 7 bases. CDR3 in DNA: TGCGCCAGCAGCCCCCCGGGACTAGCGGGGGGAGGTAATGAGCAGTTCTTC. Protein sequence: CASSPPGLAGGGNEQFF.

The J gene is TRBJ1-1, the V gene TRBV30, with a weak D call TRBD1 (5 bases). Germline V gene data show CDR1 as GTSNPN and CDR2 as SVGIG (reference sequence). The germline V and J ends were trimmed by 3 bases and 11 bases, with 22 bases remaining between them. The CDR3 sequence is 14 residues long. The CDR3 DNA reads as TGTGCCTGGAGCCCAGACCCGGTTGGGACGGAGGCTTTCTTT. Translated, it gives CAWSPDPVGTEAFF. Combining the CDR3 with reference TRBV30 and TRBJ1-1 gives the whole variable domain SQTIHQWPATLVQPVGSPLSLECTVEGTSNPNLYWYRQAAGRGLQLLFYSVGIGQISSEVPQNLSASRPQDRQFILSSKKLLLSDSGFYLCAWSPDPVGTEAFFGQGTRLTVV.

The rearrangement links TRBV2 to TRBJ2-1, with D perhaps being TRBD1 or TRBD2 (5 bases each). Deletions cut 3 bases from V and 8 bases from J, with 17 bases between. The germline V gene has CDR1 SNHLY and CDR2 FYNNEI. The CDR3 loop spans 15 amino acids. CDR3 protein: CASSEGRTPVDEQFF. DNA for the CDR3: TGTGCCAGCAGTGAGGGACGGACCCCGGTTGATGAGCAGTTCTTC.

This chain uses TRBV4-2 with TRBJ1-2, with D unresolved. V lost 1 base to trimming and J lost 8 bases, with 17 bases between them. The CDR3 length is 15 residues. Per germline, CDR1 LGHNA and CDR2 YNFKEQ. The CDR3 reads CASSQVMGPSEGYTF. The DNA of the CDR3 is TGTGCCAGCAGCCAAGTAATGGGCCCCTCAGAGGGCTACACCTTC.

This clone was detected only a few times. The chain joins TRBV15 to TRBJ2-2; D unclear. The CDR3 consists of 14 residues. CDR1 and CDR2 from the germline V gene are LNHNV and YYDKDF (reference sequence). Trimming took off 1 base at V and 5 bases at J, with 8 bases between the two ends. The CDR3 sequence is CATSRGGVTGELFF. The CDR3 DNA reads as TGTGCCACCAGCAGAGGTGGGGTTACCGGGGAGCTGTTTTTT.

The chain employs TRBV14 and TRBJ1-2; no reliable D call. The germline CDR1 and CDR2 sequences are SGHDN and FVKESK. Deletions cut 4 bases from V and 1 base from J, with 10 bases between. The CDR3 runs 14 residues. In DNA, the CDR3 is TGTGCCAGCAGCCCCGTCACCCTTAACTATGGCTACACCTTC. It is translated as CASSPVTLNYGYTF.

In this sample, this clone turned up a few times. The gene calls are TRBV7-2 and TRBJ1-2, with no clear D. Germline V gene sequence: CDR1 SGHTA, CDR2 FQGNSA. Trimming took 2 bases from V and 6 from J, leaving 7 bases between them. This CDR3 comprises 12 residues. The CDR3 is CASSLTSDGYTF. The DNA of the CDR3 is TGTGCCAGCAGCTTAACCTCAGATGGCTACACCTTC.

The chain has TRBV29-1 and TRBJ2-7, with TRBD2 as a possible D gene (6 bases). The CDR3 totals 12 residues. Per germline, CDR1 SQVTM and CDR2 ANQGSEA. Trimming stripped 1 base from V and 2 bases from J, with 6 bases between. The DNA of the CDR3 is TGCAGCGTTGAAGTAGCGGCCTACGAGCAGTACTTC. Its protein product is CSVEVAAYEQYF.

V and J are TRBV29-1 and TRBJ2-1; a possible D gene is TRBD2 (7 bases). The CDR3 runs 14 residues. The V gene lost 3 bases and the J gene lost 6 bases, with 15 bases spanning the gap. CDR1 and CDR2 from the germline V gene are SQVTM and ANQGSEA. The CDR3 is CSVERTRGTNEQFF. The DNA for the CDR3 is TGCAGCGTTGAGCGGACTAGGGGGACCAATGAGCAGTTCTTC.

The chain joins TRBV29-1 to TRBJ1-2; D remains unclear. V was cut by 3 bases and J by 4 bases, with 9 bases left in between. This CDR3 comprises 12 residues. The germline CDR1 and CDR2 sequences are SQVTM and ANQGSEA. The CDR3 region is CSVDPGSYGYTF. The CDR3 nucleotides are TGCAGCGTTGACCCGGGGAGCTATGGCTACACCTTC.